This T cell receptor beta chain is drawn from a study of cytomegalovirus exposure and HLA in healthy donors. Regarding this clone: Its antigen is unidentified.

Losses at the gene ends were 3 bases for V and 7 bases for J; bases not matched to a gene: 8. The CDR3 sequence is 17 residues long. The germline gives CDR1 LGHNA, CDR2 YSLEER. The study ran its PCR with 60 Vbeta and 13 Jbeta primers. Sequencing was performed with immunoSEQ multiplex PCR; in TCRdb, only in-frame clones are kept and a portion is missing. The sample carries 160,000 or so clones, 80% to 85% recorded once. General study points: Earlier results showed most TCR beta V segments being productive about 87% or about 30% of the time.

This sequence originates from a male donor in good health and CMV-seropositive. The rearrangement joins TRBV4-3 to TRBJ1-6; 11 nucleotides match TRBD1. Sequencing was carried out using PBMCs. CDR3 nucleotide sequence: TGCGCCAGCAGCCAGACCGGACAGGGGGCGGAAAATTCACCCCTCCACTTT. This gives the protein CASSQTGQGAENSPLHF.